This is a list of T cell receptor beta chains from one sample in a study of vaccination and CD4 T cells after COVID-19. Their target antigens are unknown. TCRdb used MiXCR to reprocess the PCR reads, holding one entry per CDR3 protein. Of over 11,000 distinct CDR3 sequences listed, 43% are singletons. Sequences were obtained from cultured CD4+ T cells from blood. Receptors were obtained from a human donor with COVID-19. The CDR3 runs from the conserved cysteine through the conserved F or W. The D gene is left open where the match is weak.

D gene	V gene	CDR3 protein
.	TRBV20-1	CSASLPQGQGTLVSSSTDTQYF
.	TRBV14	CASSQELVPGELFF
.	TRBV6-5	CASSYSRAVNYEQYF
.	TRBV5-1	CASSPGGALNEKLFF
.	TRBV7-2	CASSLALPGEGGYTF
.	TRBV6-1	CASNPSRGHTEAFF
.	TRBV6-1	CASNGPPDTQYF
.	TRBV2	CASSILSYSGYTF
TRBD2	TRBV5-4	CASSFKLAGSTGELFF
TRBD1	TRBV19	CASERGTGNQPQHF
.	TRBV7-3	CASSVSPTEGELFF
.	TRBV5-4	CASSSIGRATSSTDTQYF
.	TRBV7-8	CASSLWEGTDAFF
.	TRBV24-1	CATSDLRLEGAEPYEQYF
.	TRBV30	CAWSYGTANQPQHF
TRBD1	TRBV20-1	CSAPDRGLYEQYF
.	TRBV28	CASSLKYEQYF
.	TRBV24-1	CATSDPSLNEQFF
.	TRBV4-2	CASSDRKPQHF
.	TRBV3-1	CASSQDKGSSYNSPLHF
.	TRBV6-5	CASSYSSGRVNTEAFF
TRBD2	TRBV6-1	CASSNILAGAQETQYF
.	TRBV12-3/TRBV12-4	CASSLNYEQYF
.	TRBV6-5	CASSYRQGSNKAFF
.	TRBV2	CASRDRGLTQETQYF